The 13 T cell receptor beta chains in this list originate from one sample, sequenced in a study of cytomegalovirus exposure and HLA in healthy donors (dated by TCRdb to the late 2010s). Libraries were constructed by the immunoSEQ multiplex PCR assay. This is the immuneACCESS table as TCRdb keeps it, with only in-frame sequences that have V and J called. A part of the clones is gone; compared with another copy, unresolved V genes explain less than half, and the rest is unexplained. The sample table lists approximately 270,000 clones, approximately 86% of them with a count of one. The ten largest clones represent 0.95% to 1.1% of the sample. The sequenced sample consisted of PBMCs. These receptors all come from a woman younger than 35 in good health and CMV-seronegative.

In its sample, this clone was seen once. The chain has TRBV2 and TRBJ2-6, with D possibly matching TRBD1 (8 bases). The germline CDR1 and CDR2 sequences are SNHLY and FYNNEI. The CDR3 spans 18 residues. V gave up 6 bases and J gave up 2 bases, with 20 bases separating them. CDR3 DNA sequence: TGTGCCAGCAGAGATATGACAGGGGAGGGGGCTGGGGCCAACGTCCTGACTTTC. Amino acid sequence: CASRDMTGEGAGANVLTF.

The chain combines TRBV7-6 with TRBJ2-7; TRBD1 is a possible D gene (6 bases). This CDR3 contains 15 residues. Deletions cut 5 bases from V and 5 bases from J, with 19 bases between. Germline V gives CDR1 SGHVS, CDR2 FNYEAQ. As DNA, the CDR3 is TGTGCCAGCAGCCCCCCCGGGACACCCGGGGACGAGCAGTACTTC. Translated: CASSPPGTPGDEQYF. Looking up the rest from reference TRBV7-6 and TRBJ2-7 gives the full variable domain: GAGVSQSPRYKVTKRGQDVALRCDPISGHVSLYWYRQALGQGPEFLTYFNYEAQQDKSGLPNDRFSAERPEGSISTLTIQRTEQRDSAMYRCASSPPGTPGDEQYFGPGTRLTVT.

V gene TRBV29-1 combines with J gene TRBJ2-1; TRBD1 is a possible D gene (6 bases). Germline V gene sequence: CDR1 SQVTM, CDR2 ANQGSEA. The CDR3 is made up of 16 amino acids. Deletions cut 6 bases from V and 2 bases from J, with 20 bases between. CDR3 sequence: CSVGTGTQTAYNEQFF. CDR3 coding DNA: TGCAGCGTCGGGACCGGGACACAAACAGCCTACAATGAGCAGTTCTTC.

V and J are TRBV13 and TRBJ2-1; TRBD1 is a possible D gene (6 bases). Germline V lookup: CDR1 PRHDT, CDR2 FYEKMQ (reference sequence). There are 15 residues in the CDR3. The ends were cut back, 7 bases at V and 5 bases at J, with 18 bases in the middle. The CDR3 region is CASTAFLGANNEQFF. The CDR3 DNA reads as TGTGCCAGCACCGCCTTCTTGGGGGCGAACAATGAGCAGTTCTTC.

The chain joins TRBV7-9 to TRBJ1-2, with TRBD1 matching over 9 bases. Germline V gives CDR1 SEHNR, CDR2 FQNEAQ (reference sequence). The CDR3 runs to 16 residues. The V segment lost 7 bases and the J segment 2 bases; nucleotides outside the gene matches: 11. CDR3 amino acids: CASTTTGTGWNYGYTF. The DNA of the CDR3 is TGTGCCAGCACCACTACCGGGACAGGGTGGAACTATGGCTACACCTTC.

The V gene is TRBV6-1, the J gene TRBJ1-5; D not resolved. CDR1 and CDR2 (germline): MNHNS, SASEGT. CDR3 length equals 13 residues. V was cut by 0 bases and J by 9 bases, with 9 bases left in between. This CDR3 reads CASSEAPVGPQHF. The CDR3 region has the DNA TGTGCCAGCAGTGAAGCCCCGGTTGGGCCCCAGCATTTT.

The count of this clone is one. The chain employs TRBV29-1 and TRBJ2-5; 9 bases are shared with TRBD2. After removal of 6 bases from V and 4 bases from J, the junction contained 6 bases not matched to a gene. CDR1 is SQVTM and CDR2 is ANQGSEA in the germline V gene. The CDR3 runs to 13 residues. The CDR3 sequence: CSVVGTSRETQYF. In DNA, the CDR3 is TGCAGCGTAGTCGGGACTAGCAGAGAGACCCAGTACTTC.

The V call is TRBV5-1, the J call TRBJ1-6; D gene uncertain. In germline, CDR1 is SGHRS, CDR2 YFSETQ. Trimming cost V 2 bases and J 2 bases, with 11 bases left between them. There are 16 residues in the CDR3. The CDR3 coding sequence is TGCGCCAGCAGCTTTGGAGCCGGCACCTATAATTCACCCCTCCACTTT. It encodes CASSFGAGTYNSPLHF.

In DNA form, the CDR3 reads TGTGCCACCGCACCCCGGACTGTGGCCCGCGAGCAGTACTTC. It is translated as CATAPRTVAREQYF. This chain uses TRBV6-5 with TRBJ2-7; the D gene is possibly TRBD2 (5 bases). CDR1 and CDR2 from the germline V gene are MNHEY and SVGAGI. The CDR3 runs 14 residues. Trimming removed 10 bases from V and 6 bases from J, with 22 bases in between.

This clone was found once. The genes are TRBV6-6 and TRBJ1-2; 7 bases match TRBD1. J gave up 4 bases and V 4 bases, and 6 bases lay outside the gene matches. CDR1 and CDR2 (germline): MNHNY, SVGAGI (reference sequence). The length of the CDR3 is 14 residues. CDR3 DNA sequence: TGTGCCAGCAGTTCGTACTCAGGGGGCTATGGCTACACCTTC. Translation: CASSSYSGGYGYTF.

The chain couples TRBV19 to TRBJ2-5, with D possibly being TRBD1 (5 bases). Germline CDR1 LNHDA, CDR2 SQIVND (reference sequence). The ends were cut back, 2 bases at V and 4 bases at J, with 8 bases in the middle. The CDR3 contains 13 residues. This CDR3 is CASSIRGLETQYF. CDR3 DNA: TGTGCCAGTAGTATAAGGGGTCTAGAGACCCAGTACTTC.

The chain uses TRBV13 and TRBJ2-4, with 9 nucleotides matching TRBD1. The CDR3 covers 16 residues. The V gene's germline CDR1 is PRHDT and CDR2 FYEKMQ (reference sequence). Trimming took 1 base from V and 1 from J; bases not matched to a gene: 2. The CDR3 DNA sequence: TGTGCCAGCAGCTTAGTACAGGGGGCGGCCAAAAACATTCAGTACTTC. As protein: CASSLVQGAAKNIQYF.

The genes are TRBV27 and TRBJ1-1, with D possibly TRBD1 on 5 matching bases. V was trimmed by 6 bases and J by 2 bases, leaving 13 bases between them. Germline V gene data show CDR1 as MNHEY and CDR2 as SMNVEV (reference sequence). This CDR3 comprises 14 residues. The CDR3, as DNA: TGTGCCAGCAGCTGGGGGGGGGATAACACTGAAGCTTTCTTT. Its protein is CASSWGGDNTEAFF.